Following are 11 T cell receptor beta chains from one sample sequenced in a study of CD8 T cells in ankylosing spondylitis. TCRdb reanalysed the 5' RACE reads using MiXCR and keeps one entry per CDR3 protein. The table includes roughly 180,000 distinct CDR3 sequences, roughly 11% detected once. The sample was blood, either unsorted or a sorted T cell fraction (not recorded which). All receptors derive from a male donor with ankylosing spondylitis or in good health (not recorded which).

This clonotype was seen repeatedly, ten times or more. The J gene is TRBJ2-1, the V gene TRBV5-1; perhaps TRBD2 as D (6 bases). Trimming removed 0 bases from V and 5 bases from J, with 9 bases in between. This CDR3 comprises 14 residues. CDR1 and CDR2 from the germline V gene are SGHRS and YFSETQ. CDR3 nucleotide sequence: TGCGCCAGCAGCTTGGCCGGAGGGCACAATGAGCAGTTCTTC. This gives the protein CASSLAGGHNEQFF.

This clonotype was counted between two and nine times. The rearrangement uses TRBV6-5 and TRBJ1-1, with 7 positions matching TRBD1. CDR1 and CDR2 (germline): MNHEY, SVGAGI. The trim removed 7 bases at V and 5 bases at J, leaving 10 bases unmatched. The CDR3 loop spans 14 amino acids. The CDR3 nucleotides are TGTGCCAGCAACCAGGGGGAAGGCGGAACTGAAGCTTTCTTT. It is translated as CASNQGEGGTEAFF.

This clonotype came up many times. The chain combines TRBV28 with TRBJ2-1, with D possibly TRBD2 on 6 matching bases. The CDR3 runs to 20 residues. V was clipped by 3 bases and J by 0 bases, with 24 bases between them. From germline, CDR1 is MDHEN and CDR2 SYDVKM. CDR3 sequence (DNA): TGTGCCAGCAGTTTTCAATCCTCCTTTATTAGCGGAAACTCCTACAATGAGCAGTTCTTC. Translated: CASSFQSSFISGNSYNEQFF.

This clonotype was found a few times. The gene calls are TRBV12-3 or TRBV12-4 and TRBJ2-5, with D hard to call. V was cut by 3 bases and J by 0 bases, with 5 bases left in between. The CDR3 spans 13 residues. The CDR3 reads CASSLRHQETQYF. The CDR3, as DNA: TGTGCCAGCAGTTTGCGGCACCAAGAGACCCAGTACTTC.

This clonotype was observed many times. The CDR3 nucleotides are TGTGCCAGCAGCCGGGCCATGAAGGAAAAACTGTTTTTT. Amino acid sequence: CASSRAMKEKLFF. V and J are TRBV12-3 or TRBV12-4 and TRBJ1-4; D is undetermined. The CDR3 is 13 residues long. Trimming took off 6 bases at V and 8 bases at J, with 13 bases between the two ends.

The V and J genes are TRBV4-3 and TRBJ1-2; perhaps TRBD1 as D (5 bases). This CDR3 spans 14 amino acids. Germline lookup yields CDR1 LGHNA and CDR2 YSLEER. Between the trimmed V and J ends, which lost 0 bases and 6 bases, there was a span of 11 bases. The CDR3 sequence is CASSQEWGVHGYTF. CDR3 coding DNA: TGCGCCAGCAGCCAAGAGTGGGGGGTCCATGGCTACACCTTC.

The chain carries TRBV7-2 and TRBJ1-3; a weak D match, TRBD1 (6 bases). Germline lookup yields CDR1 SGHTA and CDR2 FQGNSA. The CDR3 covers 15 residues. The ends were cut back, 5 bases at V and 4 bases at J, with 15 bases in the middle. DNA for the CDR3: TGTGCCAGCAGCCTAGGGGGAGAGGGCGGAAACACCATATATTTT. Residues: CASSLGGEGGNTIYF. Full variable domain (missing parts from reference TRBV7-2 and TRBJ1-3): GAGVSQSPSNKVTEKGKDVELRCDPISGHTALYWYRQSLGQGLEFLIYFQGNSAPDKSGLPSDRFSAERTGGSVSTLTIQRTQQEDSAVYLCASSLGGEGGNTIYFGEGSWLTVV.

This chain uses TRBV6-1 with TRBJ1-2; D remains unclear. CDR3 length: 13 residues. Germline CDR1 reads MNHNS; CDR2 reads SASEGT. Trimming shortened V by 5 bases and J by 3 bases, and 10 bases separated the two germline ends. The CDR3: CASSPGSDYGYTF. CDR3 coding DNA: TGTGCCAGCAGTCCCGGTAGTGACTATGGCTACACCTTC.

In this sample, this clonotype turned up many times. The V gene is TRBV5-1, the J gene TRBJ2-1; the D gene is possibly TRBD2 (5 bases). In germline, CDR1 is SGHRS, CDR2 YFSETQ. Between the trimmed V and J ends, which lost 4 bases and 2 bases, there was a span of 13 bases. The CDR3 contains 15 residues. CDR3 sequence reads: CASSLDAGTYNEQFF. CDR3 DNA sequence: TGCGCCAGCAGCCTTGACGCGGGTACCTACAATGAGCAGTTCTTC.

J is TRBJ2-3 and V is TRBV11-2; 8 nucleotides line up with TRBD1. Germline trimming cut 4 bases from V and 2 bases from J; bases unmatched to any gene: 5. Germline V CDR1 and CDR2: SGHAT, FQNNGV. The CDR3 is 15 amino acids. The CDR3 DNA reads TGTGCCAGCAGCTATAGCAGGGGGCCCACAGATACGCAGTATTTT. It codes for CASSYSRGPTDTQYF. Complete variable domain (other parts from reference TRBV11-2 and TRBJ2-3): EAGVAQSPRYKIIEKRQSVAFWCNPISGHATLYWYQQILGQGPKLLIQFQNNGVVDDSQLPKDRFSAERLKGVDSTLKIQPAKLEDSAVYLCASSYSRGPTDTQYFGPGTRLTVL.

This clonotype came up many times. V is TRBV5-1 and J is TRBJ1-5; D remains ambiguous. Trimming removed 0 bases at V and 0 bases at J, with 7 bases between. This CDR3 contains 15 residues. Per germline, CDR1 SGHRS and CDR2 YFSETQ. In DNA form, the CDR3 reads TGCGCCAGCAGCTTGGAGCCACTTAGCAATCAGCCCCAGCATTTT. Its protein product is CASSLEPLSNQPQHF. The whole variable domain, filled in from reference TRBV5-1 and TRBJ1-5, reads KAGVTQTPRYLIKTRGQQVTLSCSPISGHRSVSWYQQTPGQGLQFLFEYFSETQRNKGNFPGRFSGRQFSNSRSEMNVSTLELGDSALYLCASSLEPLSNQPQHFGDGTRLSIL.